This T cell receptor (beta chain) was sequenced for a study of blood T cells in healthy people across ages. A J-beta primer mix and a sample-barcoded 5' primer were used in a second PCR of roughly 7 to 12 cycles. Via MiXCR, TCRdb re-called the 5' RACE reads, giving one row per CDR3 protein. This sample yields some 760,000 distinct CDR3 sequences, of which around a quarter are seen a single time; roughly 3.8% belongs to the top ten. In addition, the sample was reused for a study of T cells of mothers and their children.

This TCR was sampled from a boy younger than 18 in good health. Sequenced input: blood.

The CDR3 nucleotides are TGTGCCTGGAGTGTGGGGGGTCTGAACACTGAAGCTTTCTTT. It yields the protein CAWSVGGLNTEAFF. The J gene is TRBJ1-1, the V gene TRBV30, with D tentatively TRBD1 (5 bases). This CDR3 comprises 14 residues. Per the germline V gene, CDR1 is GTSNPN and CDR2 is SVGIG (reference sequence). The V end lost 0 bases, the J end lost 0 bases, and 8 bases lay between the germline ends.